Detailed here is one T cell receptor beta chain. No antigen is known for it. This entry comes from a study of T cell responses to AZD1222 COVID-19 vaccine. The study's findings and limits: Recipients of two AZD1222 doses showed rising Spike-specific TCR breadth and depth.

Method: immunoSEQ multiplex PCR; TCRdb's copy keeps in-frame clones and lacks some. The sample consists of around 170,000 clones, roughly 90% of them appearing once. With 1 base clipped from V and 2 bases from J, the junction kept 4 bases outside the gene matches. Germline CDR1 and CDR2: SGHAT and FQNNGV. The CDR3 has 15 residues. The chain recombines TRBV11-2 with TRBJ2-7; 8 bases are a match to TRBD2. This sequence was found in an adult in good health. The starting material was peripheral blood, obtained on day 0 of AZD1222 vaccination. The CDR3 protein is CASSLAAGAPYEQYF. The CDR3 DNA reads TGTGCCAGCAGCTTAGCAGCGGGGGCTCCCTACGAGCAGTACTTC. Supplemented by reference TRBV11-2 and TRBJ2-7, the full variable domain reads EAGVAQSPRYKIIEKRQSVAFWCNPISGHATLYWYQQILGQGPKLLIQFQNNGVVDDSQLPKDRFSAERLKGVDSTLKIQPAKLEDSAVYLCASSLAAGAPYEQYFGPGTRLTVT.